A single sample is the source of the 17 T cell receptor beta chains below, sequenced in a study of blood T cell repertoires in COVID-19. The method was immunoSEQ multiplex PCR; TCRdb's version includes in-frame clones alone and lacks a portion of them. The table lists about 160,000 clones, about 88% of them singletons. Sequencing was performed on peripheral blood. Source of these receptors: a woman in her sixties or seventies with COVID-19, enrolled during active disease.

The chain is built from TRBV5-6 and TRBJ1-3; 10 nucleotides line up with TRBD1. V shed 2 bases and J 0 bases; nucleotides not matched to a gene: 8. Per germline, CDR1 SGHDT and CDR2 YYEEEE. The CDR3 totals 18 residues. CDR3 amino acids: CASSLPDRGLRSGNTIYF. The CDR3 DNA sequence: TGTGCCAGCAGCTTACCCGACAGGGGGCTCCGCTCTGGAAACACCATATATTTT.

The CDR3 DNA is TGTGCCAGCAGATTTAGCGGGCCCGCATCTGGGGCCAACGTCCTGACTTTC. Amino acids: CASRFSGPASGANVLTF. The rearrangement joins TRBV2 to TRBJ2-6, with TRBD2 identical over 7 bases. The trim removed 6 bases at V and 1 base at J, leaving 9 bases unmatched. CDR3 length: 17 residues. Germline lookup yields CDR1 SNHLY and CDR2 FYNNEI.

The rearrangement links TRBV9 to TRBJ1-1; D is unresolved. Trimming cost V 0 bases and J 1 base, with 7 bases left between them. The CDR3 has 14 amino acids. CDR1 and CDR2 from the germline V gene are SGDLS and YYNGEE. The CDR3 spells CASSVEPGNTEAFF. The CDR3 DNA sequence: TGTGCCAGCAGCGTAGAGCCGGGGAACACTGAAGCTTTCTTT.

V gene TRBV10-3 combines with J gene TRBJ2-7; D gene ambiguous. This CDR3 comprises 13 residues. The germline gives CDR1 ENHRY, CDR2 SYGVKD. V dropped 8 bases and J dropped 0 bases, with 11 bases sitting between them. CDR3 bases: TGTGCCATCGGTGGGCAAAACTCCTACGAGCAGTACGTC. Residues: CAIGGQNSYEQYV.

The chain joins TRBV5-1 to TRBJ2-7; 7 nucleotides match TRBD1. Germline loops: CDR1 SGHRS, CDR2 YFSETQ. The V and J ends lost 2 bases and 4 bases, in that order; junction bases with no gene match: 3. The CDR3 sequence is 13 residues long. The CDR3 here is CASSLQGSYEQYF. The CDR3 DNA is TGCGCCAGCAGCTTACAGGGGAGTTACGAGCAGTACTTC. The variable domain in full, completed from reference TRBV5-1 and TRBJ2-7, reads KAGVTQTPRYLIKTRGQQVTLSCSPISGHRSVSWYQQTPGQGLQFLFEYFSETQRNKGNFPGRFSGRQFSNSRSEMNVSTLELGDSALYLCASSLQGSYEQYFGPGTRLTVT.

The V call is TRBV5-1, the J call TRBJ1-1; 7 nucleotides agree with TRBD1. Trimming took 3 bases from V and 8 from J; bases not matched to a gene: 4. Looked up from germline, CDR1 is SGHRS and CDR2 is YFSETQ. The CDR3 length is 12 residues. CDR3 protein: CASSWGTEEAFF. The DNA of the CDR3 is TGCGCCAGCAGCTGGGGGACAGAGGAAGCTTTCTTT.

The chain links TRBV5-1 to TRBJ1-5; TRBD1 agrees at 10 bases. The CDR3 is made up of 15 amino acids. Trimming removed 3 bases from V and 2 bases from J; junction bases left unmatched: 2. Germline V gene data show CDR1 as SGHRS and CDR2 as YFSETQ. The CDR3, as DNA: TGCGCCAGCAGCTCCGGGACAGGGGGCAATCAGCCCCAGCATTTT. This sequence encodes CASSSGTGGNQPQHF.

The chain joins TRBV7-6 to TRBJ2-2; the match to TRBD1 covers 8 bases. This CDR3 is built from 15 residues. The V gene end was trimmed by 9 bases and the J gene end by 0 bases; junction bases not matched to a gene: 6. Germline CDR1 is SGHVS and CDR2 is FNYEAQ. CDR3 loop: CARGTGTPNTGELFF. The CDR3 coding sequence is TGTGCCAGAGGGACAGGCACCCCGAACACCGGGGAGCTGTTTTTT.

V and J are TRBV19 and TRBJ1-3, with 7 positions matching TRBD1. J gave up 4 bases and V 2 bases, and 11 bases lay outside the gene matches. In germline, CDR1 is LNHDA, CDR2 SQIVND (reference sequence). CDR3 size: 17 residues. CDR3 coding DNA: TGTGCCAGTAGTATAAACCCGACAGGGAGAGGCGGAAACACCATATATTTT. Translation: CASSINPTGRGGNTIYF.

The CDR3 region is CASSQQGAYEQYF. The DNA of the CDR3 is TGTGCCAGCAGCCAACAGGGCGCCTACGAGCAGTACTTC. J is TRBJ2-7 and V is TRBV5-5, with a tentative D call TRBD1 (6 bases). Trimming removed 4 bases at V and 2 bases at J, with 10 bases between. Per germline, CDR1 SGHKS and CDR2 YYEKEE (reference sequence). This CDR3 is 13 amino acids long.

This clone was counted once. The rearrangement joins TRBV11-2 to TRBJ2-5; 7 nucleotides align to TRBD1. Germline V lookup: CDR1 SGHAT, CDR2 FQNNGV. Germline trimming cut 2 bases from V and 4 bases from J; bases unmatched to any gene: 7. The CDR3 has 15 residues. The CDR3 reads CASSLQQGLGETQYF. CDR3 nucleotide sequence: TGTGCCAGCAGCTTACAACAGGGGTTAGGAGAGACCCAGTACTTC.

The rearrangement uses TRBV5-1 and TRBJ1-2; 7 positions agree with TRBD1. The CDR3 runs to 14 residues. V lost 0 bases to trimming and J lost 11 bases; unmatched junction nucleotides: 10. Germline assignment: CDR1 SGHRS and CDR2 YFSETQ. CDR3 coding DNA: TGCGCCAGCAGCTTGGAACAGGGGCGGAGGGGTTACACCTTC. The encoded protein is CASSLEQGRRGYTF.

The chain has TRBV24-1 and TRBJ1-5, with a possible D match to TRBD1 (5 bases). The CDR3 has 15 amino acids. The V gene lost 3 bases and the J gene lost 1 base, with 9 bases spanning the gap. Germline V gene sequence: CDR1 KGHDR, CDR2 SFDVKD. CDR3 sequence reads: CATSDDGGSNQPQHF. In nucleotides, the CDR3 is TGTGCCACCAGTGATGATGGGGGGAGCAATCAGCCCCAGCATTTT.

CDR3 sequence reads: CASSTYVDGQNQPQHF. The CDR3 DNA reads as TGTGCCAGCAGCACCTACGTGGACGGACAAAATCAGCCCCAGCATTTT. The chain is built from TRBV7-9 and TRBJ1-5, with a weak D call TRBD1 (5 bases). This CDR3 has 16 amino acids. From germline, CDR1 is SEHNR and CDR2 FQNEAQ (reference sequence). V lost 5 bases to trimming and J lost 4 bases, with 18 bases between them.

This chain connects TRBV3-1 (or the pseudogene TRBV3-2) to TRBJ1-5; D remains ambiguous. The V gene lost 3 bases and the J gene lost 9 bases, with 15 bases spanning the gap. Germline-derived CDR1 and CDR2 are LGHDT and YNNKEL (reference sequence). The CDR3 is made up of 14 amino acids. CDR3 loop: CASSQWFPRGPQHF. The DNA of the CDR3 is TGTGCCAGCAGCCAGTGGTTTCCACGGGGGCCCCAGCATTTT.

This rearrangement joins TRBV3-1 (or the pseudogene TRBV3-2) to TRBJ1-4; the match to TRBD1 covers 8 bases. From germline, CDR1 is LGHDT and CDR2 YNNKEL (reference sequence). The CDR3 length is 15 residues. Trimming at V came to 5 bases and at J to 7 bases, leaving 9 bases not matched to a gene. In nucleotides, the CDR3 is TGTGCCAGCAGCACCCGGACAGGGCAAAGTGAAAAACTGTTTTTT. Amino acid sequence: CASSTRTGQSEKLFF.

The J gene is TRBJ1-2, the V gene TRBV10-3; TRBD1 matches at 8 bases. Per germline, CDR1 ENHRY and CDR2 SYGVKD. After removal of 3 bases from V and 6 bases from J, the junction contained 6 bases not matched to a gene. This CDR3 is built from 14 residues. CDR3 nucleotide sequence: TGTGCCATCAGTGAATCGGACAGGGCGCATGGCTACACCTTC. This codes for CAISESDRAHGYTF.